Following are 16 T cell receptor beta chains from one sample sequenced in a study of CD8 T cell repertoires and HIV-1 epitope variants. Profiled with immunoSEQ multiplex PCR; TCRdb holds only in-frame clones, not every one. Counted here are under 3,000 clones, less than 80% occurring once; the ten biggest clones make up around 42%. Antigens for these TCRs are unknown. The sample comprised cultured CD8+ T cells derived from PBMCs. The receptors come from a male donor with HIV.

This clone showed up just once. The genes are TRBV6-5 and TRBJ1-6; D call uncertain. Trimming took 2 bases from V and 3 from J, leaving 11 bases between them. The CDR3 extends over 16 amino acids. Per the germline V gene, CDR1 is MNHEY and CDR2 is SVGAGI. The CDR3 region has the DNA TGTGCCAGCAGTTACGGGTCGGGCTACTATAATTCACCCCTCCACTTT. Encoded protein: CASSYGSGYYNSPLHF.

This clone showed up just a few times. The V call is TRBV7-2, the J call TRBJ2-1; D call uncertain. The V gene's germline CDR1 is SGHTA and CDR2 FQGNSA. CDR3 length: 15 amino acids. Trimming removed 0 bases from V and 1 base from J, with 7 bases in between. The CDR3 protein is CASSLARISYNEQFF. The CDR3 DNA is TGTGCCAGCAGCTTAGCCAGGATATCCTACAATGAGCAGTTCTTC.

The chain employs TRBV29-1 and TRBJ2-7; 12 positions match TRBD2. Germline values: CDR1 SQVTM, CDR2 ANQGSEA. Trimming at V came to 3 bases and at J to 4 bases, leaving 16 bases not matched to a gene. CDR3 length: 18 residues. The CDR3 DNA reads TGCAGCGTTGAGACACACACCCTACCCGGGACTAGCGGGTACGAGCAGTACTTC. Its translation: CSVETHTLPGTSGYEQYF.

J is TRBJ2-1 and V is TRBV7-9; D possibly corresponds to TRBD2 (5 bases). This CDR3 is 13 amino acids long. The V end lost 5 bases, the J end lost 8 bases, and 13 bases lay between the germline ends. In germline, CDR1 is SEHNR, CDR2 FQNEAQ (reference sequence). This chain's CDR3 is CASSPGSADEQFF. CDR3 DNA sequence: TGTGCCAGCAGCCCTGGATCAGCGGATGAGCAGTTCTTC. Supplemented by reference TRBV7-9 and TRBJ2-1, the full variable domain reads DTGVSQNPRHKITKRGQNVTFRCDPISEHNRLYWYRQTLGQGPEFLTYFQNEAQLEKSRLLSDRFSAERPKGSFSTLEIQRTEQGDSAMYLCASSPGSADEQFFGPGTRLTVL.

This clone was seen just once. This chain uses TRBV21-1 with TRBJ1-1; the D call in the table, TRBD1, was not verified against the DNA. TRBV21-1 is a listed pseudogene. The CDR3 contains 21 residues. The CDR3 DNA reads as TGTGCCAGCAGGATACAAAGGAGGGGACAGGTGCCATCCAGAGCGAACACTGAAGCTTTCTTT. Translating gives CASRIQRRGQVPSRANTEAFF.

This rearrangement joins TRBV7-8 to TRBJ2-3, with D unresolved. The CDR3 is 12 amino acids. CDR1 is SGHVS, CDR2 FQNEAQ, per germline. With 2 bases removed from V and 2 bases from J, the gap between germline ends came to 2 bases. The CDR3 DNA reads as TGTGCCAGCAGCTTATACACAGATACGCAGTATTTT. Translation gives CASSLYTDTQYF.

This clone was detected only once. The chain combines TRBV15 with TRBJ2-1, with D perhaps matching TRBD2 (5 bases). Germline values: CDR1 LNHNV, CDR2 YYDKDF (reference sequence). Trimming removed 1 base from V and 9 bases from J, with 10 bases in between. The CDR3 sequence is 13 residues long. The DNA of the CDR3 is TGTGCCACCAGCAGAGGGGGTGAGGGTGAGCAGTTCTTC. Amino acid sequence: CATSRGGEGEQFF. Variable domain in full (rest from reference TRBV15 and TRBJ2-1): DAMVIQNPRYQVTQFGKPVTLSCSQTLNHNVMYWYQQKSSQAPKLLFHYYDKDFNNEADTPDNFQSRRPNTSFCFLDIRSPGLGDTAMYLCATSRGGEGEQFFGPGTRLTVL.

This clone is termed large (0.1 to 1%). The chain has TRBV5-6 and TRBJ2-7, with D possibly TRBD1 on 5 matching bases. V lost 4 bases and J 2 bases, leaving 13 bases between the germline ends. Germline V gene sequence: CDR1 SGHDT, CDR2 YYEEEE. The length of the CDR3 is 14 residues. DNA for the CDR3: TGTGCCAGCAGCGACTCGACAGTTACCTACGAGCAGTACTTC. The encoded protein is CASSDSTVTYEQYF.

The chain links TRBV19 to TRBJ2-5; D may be TRBD2 (6 bases). Between the trimmed V and J ends, which lost 3 bases and 1 base, there was a span of 9 bases. Germline assignment: CDR1 LNHDA and CDR2 SQIVND (reference sequence). The CDR3 has 14 amino acids. The CDR3 region is CASSMGLLQETQYF. CDR3 sequence (DNA): TGTGCCAGTAGTATGGGACTGCTCCAAGAGACCCAGTACTTC.

This chain links TRBV2 with TRBJ2-6; D remains unclear. In germline, CDR1 is SNHLY, CDR2 FYNNEI. The CDR3 spans 17 residues. Deletions cut 1 base from V and 4 bases from J, with 14 bases between. The CDR3 protein is CASSEVQPGSGANVLTF. As DNA, the CDR3 is TGTGCCAGCAGTGAAGTCCAGCCTGGATCCGGGGCCAACGTCCTGACTTTC.

The V call is TRBV7-4, the J call TRBJ2-7, with 7 bases matching TRBD1. Germline V gene sequence: CDR1 SGHVT, CDR2 SQSDAQ. V lost 8 bases to trimming and J lost 5 bases; unmatched junction nucleotides: 3. This CDR3 is built from 11 residues. The CDR3 nucleotides read TGTGCCAGCGCAACAGGGGACGAGCAGTACTTC. Translated, it gives CASATGDEQYF.

The rearrangement links TRBV4-2 to TRBJ2-5; no reliable D call. The V end lost 2 bases, the J end lost 5 bases, and 9 bases lay between the germline ends. Germline V gene sequence: CDR1 LGHNA, CDR2 YNFKEQ. The CDR3 length is 13 residues. CDR3 in amino acids: CASSQTAGETQYF. CDR3 DNA: TGTGCCAGCAGCCAAACCGCCGGGGAGACCCAGTACTTC.

This clone is hyperexpanded by share. The V gene is TRBV4-1, the J gene TRBJ1-2; unclear D gene. The germline V gene has CDR1 MGHRA and CDR2 YSYEKL. The CDR3 runs to 16 residues. Trimming stripped 0 bases from V and 3 bases from J, with 14 bases between. The CDR3 DNA reads as TGCGCCAGCAGCCAAGATCCCCCAGACTTGGACTATGGCTACACCTTC. Its protein product is CASSQDPPDLDYGYTF.

This clone occurred a few times. This chain connects TRBV28 to TRBJ2-2; D is ambiguous. CDR1 is MDHEN, CDR2 SYDVKM, per germline. The CDR3 is 13 residues long. The V gene lost 2 bases and the J gene lost 4 bases, with 5 bases spanning the gap. Here the CDR3 reads CASSLTRTGELFF. In DNA, the CDR3 is TGTGCCAGCAGTTTAACCCGCACCGGGGAGCTGTTTTTT.

The rearrangement links TRBV19 to TRBJ2-5; either TRBD1 or TRBD2 may supply D (5 bases each). The V and J ends lost 5 bases and 4 bases respectively, with 17 bases between them. The germline V gene encodes CDR1 LNHDA and CDR2 SQIVND (reference sequence). The CDR3 is 15 residues long. The DNA of the CDR3 is TGTGCCAGTAGTGATGAGGGGCGGGCCCTAGAGACCCAGTACTTC. This gives the protein CASSDEGRALETQYF.

The sample holds a few counts of this clone. V usage is TRBV6-5 and J usage is TRBJ2-5, with 8 nucleotides matching TRBD1. Germline-derived CDR1 and CDR2 are MNHEY and SVGAGI. The CDR3 runs to 14 residues. V was clipped by 5 bases and J by 4 bases; unmatched bases: 6. This CDR3 reads CASSNTGGRETQYF. In DNA form, the CDR3 reads TGTGCCAGCAGTAATACAGGGGGGCGAGAGACCCAGTACTTC.